This T cell receptor beta chain originates from a study of T cells in localized non-small cell lung cancer. The repertoire was sequenced with immunoSEQ multiplex PCR; TCRdb's copy has only in-frame clones and lacks some. The sample holds about 46,000 clones, about 76% seen once. General observations from the study: Appearance in adjacent lung was seen for a median roughly 56 of the top 100 tumor clones. There was an association of higher blood T cell density with longer overall survival.

Remarks on this clone: Its antigen is unidentified.

Trimming cost V 2 bases and J 0 bases, with 10 bases left between them. This CDR3 comprises 15 residues. CDR1 and CDR2 from the germline V gene are SGHRS and YFSETQ. The TCR sequence derives from a man aged 35 to 69 with stage III lung adenocarcinoma. The gene calls are TRBV5-1 and TRBJ2-3; perhaps TRBD1 as D (6 bases). The sample in question was peripheral blood mononuclear cells, obtained before any cancer treatment. The CDR3 reads CASSLLGGSTDTQYF. In nucleotides, the CDR3 is TGCGCCAGCAGCTTACTAGGGGGTAGCACAGATACGCAGTATTTT.